These 21 T cell receptor beta chains were all obtained from the same sample, sequenced in a study of blood T cells in healthy people across ages. It was with a sample-barcoded 5' primer and a J-beta primer mix that a second PCR of roughly 7 to 12 cycles was run. Each CDR3 protein gets one entry after TCRdb re-called the 5' RACE reads with MiXCR. The table shows 1.5 million to 2 million distinct CDR3 sequences, with 28% occurring only once. Sequencing was carried out using blood. The receptors derive from a woman in her thirties in good health.

The rearrangement uses TRBV5-1 and TRBJ1-5, with D maybe TRBD1 (5 bases). CDR1 is SGHRS, CDR2 YFSETQ, per germline. The CDR3 has 15 amino acids. Between the trimmed V and J ends, which lost 0 bases and 3 bases, there was a span of 10 bases. CDR3 sequence (DNA): TGCGCCAGCAGCTTGGAAGGGGTGGTCAATCAGCCCCAGCATTTT. Translated, it gives CASSLEGVVNQPQHF.

This clonotype has a handful of counts. The chain employs TRBV12-3 or TRBV12-4 and TRBJ2-7; D tentatively fits TRBD1 or TRBD2 (6 bases each). The ends were cut back, 2 bases at V and 1 base at J, with 21 bases in the middle. CDR3 length: 18 amino acids. CDR3 loop: CASSLRGAGVLRSYEQYF. As DNA, the CDR3 is TGTGCCAGCAGTTTAAGGGGGGCGGGTGTCCTACGTTCCTACGAGCAGTACTTC.

This clonotype was detected many times. V and J are TRBV27 and TRBJ2-4; D may be TRBD1 (5 bases). CDR1 and CDR2 from the germline V gene are MNHEY and SMNVEV (reference sequence). Trimming removed 4 bases at V and 10 bases at J, with 14 bases between. CDR3 length: 13 amino acids. CDR3 loop: CASSSNPDRIQYF. Written as DNA, the CDR3 is TGTGCCAGCAGTTCAAACCCTGACAGAATTCAGTACTTC.

This clonotype was picked up a small number of times. The rearrangement uses TRBV7-9 and TRBJ1-5; D might be TRBD1 (6 bases). Trimming took 4 bases from V and 4 from J, leaving 11 bases between them. CDR3 length: 14 residues. Germline V gene lookup returns CDR1 SEHNR and CDR2 FQNEAQ (reference sequence). The CDR3 nucleotides read TGTGCCAGCAGCTCCCCGGACAGAAATCAGCCCCAGCATTTT. Translating it yields CASSSPDRNQPQHF.

This clonotype was seen a handful of times. The chain has TRBV6-1 and TRBJ2-5; the D gene is possibly TRBD2 (5 bases). Germline-derived CDR1 and CDR2 are MNHNS and SASEGT. The CDR3 has 12 amino acids. Trimming shortened V by 6 bases and J by 5 bases, and 10 bases separated the two germline ends. In DNA, the CDR3 is TGTGCCAGCAGAGAGAGGGTGGAGACCCAGTACTTC. It codes for CASRERVETQYF.

This clonotype was observed a few times. V is TRBV5-1 and J is TRBJ2-3; D not certain. CDR3 length equals 17 residues. The germline V gene has CDR1 SGHRS and CDR2 YFSETQ. V was clipped by 3 bases and J by 1 base, with 18 bases between them. The CDR3 spells CASSSRFEAGGTDTQYF. CDR3 nucleotides: TGCGCCAGCAGCTCCCGATTTGAGGCTGGGGGCACAGATACGCAGTATTTT.

This clonotype showed up just once. The rearrangement uses TRBV7-2 and TRBJ2-2, with D unclear. Trimming shortened V by 2 bases and J by 9 bases, and 10 bases separated the two germline ends. Germline CDR1 reads SGHTA; CDR2 reads FQGNSA. The CDR3 loop spans 13 amino acids. The CDR3 bases are TGTGCCAGCAGCTTATCCAGGACCCGGGAGCTGTTTTTT. This codes for CASSLSRTRELFF.

The gene calls are TRBV29-1 and TRBJ2-5; D may be TRBD1 or TRBD2 (6 bases each). The germline CDR1 and CDR2 sequences are SQVTM and ANQGSEA. V gave up 3 bases and J gave up 7 bases, with 21 bases separating them. The CDR3 loop spans 15 amino acids. DNA for the CDR3: TGCAGCGTTGATCTTTCGGGGGCCTTGGGGGGGACCCAGTACTTC. Its translation is CSVDLSGALGGTQYF.

The CDR3 protein is CASSSPRTETRSTDTQYF. In DNA form, the CDR3 reads TGCGCCAGCAGCTCACCCCGGACAGAAACACGTAGCACAGATACGCAGTATTTT. This chain connects TRBV5-1 to TRBJ2-3, with D possibly matching TRBD1 (6 bases). CDR1 is SGHRS, CDR2 YFSETQ, per germline. V dropped 3 bases and J dropped 0 bases, with 20 bases sitting between them. The CDR3 consists of 18 residues.

This clonotype was observed a handful of times. The chain carries TRBV5-1 and TRBJ2-7; D not resolved. The V gene lost 0 bases and the J gene lost 4 bases, with 8 bases spanning the gap. The CDR3 has 13 amino acids. Germline V lookup: CDR1 SGHRS, CDR2 YFSETQ. CDR3 coding DNA: TGCGCCAGCAGCTTGGACTACCAATACGAGCAGTACTTC. Encoded protein: CASSLDYQYEQYF.

The J gene is TRBJ2-7, the V gene TRBV19; D possibly corresponds to TRBD1 (5 bases). V was trimmed by 3 bases and J by 5 bases, leaving 17 bases between them. Germline values: CDR1 LNHDA, CDR2 SQIVND (reference sequence). The CDR3 has 15 amino acids. The CDR3 DNA follows: TGTGCCAGTAGTATCAGGGCTAGTGAATCCCACGAGCAGTACTTC. It encodes CASSIRASESHEQYF.

The chain recombines TRBV2 with TRBJ2-5; 8 positions agree with TRBD2. V was pared by 6 bases and J by 5 bases, with 8 bases of the junction left unmatched. Germline V gene sequence: CDR1 SNHLY, CDR2 FYNNEI. This CDR3 has 14 amino acids. For the CDR3, the DNA is TGTGCCAGCAGGAGACTAGCGTCGGTGGAGACCCAGTACTTC. This translates into CASRRLASVETQYF.

The V gene is TRBV27, the J gene TRBJ1-2; no firm D call. Per the germline V gene, CDR1 is MNHEY and CDR2 is SMNVEV (reference sequence). V lost 2 bases and J 7 bases, leaving 11 bases between the germline ends. The CDR3 runs 13 residues. Here the CDR3 DNA reads TGTGCCAGCAGTTTAGCGCCGAAGGGTGGCTACACCTTC. Its translation: CASSLAPKGGYTF.

This clonotype has more than one count but fewer than ten. The V and J genes are TRBV7-2 and TRBJ2-4, with 7 bases lining up with TRBD2. With V trimmed by 1 base and J by 13 bases, 4 bases remained unmatched. The CDR3 consists of 12 residues. Germline lookup yields CDR1 SGHTA and CDR2 FQGNSA. CDR3 sequence reads: CASSLVQGGQYF. The CDR3, as DNA: TGTGCCAGCAGCTTAGTCCAGGGAGGGCAGTACTTC.

This chain links TRBV20-1 with TRBJ2-7; D gene ambiguous. The V end lost 0 bases, the J end lost 1 base, and 10 bases lay between the germline ends. The CDR3 runs to 14 residues. Germline V gene sequence: CDR1 DFQATT, CDR2 SNEGSKA (reference sequence). For the CDR3, the DNA is TGCAGTGCTAGAGATCAGCACTGGTCCTACGAGCAGTACTTC. Translation: CSARDQHWSYEQYF.

This clonotype was recorded many times. CDR3 region: CASGDGTTYEQYF. The CDR3 nucleotides are TGTGCCAGCGGGGACGGGACAACCTACGAGCAGTACTTC. This chain uses TRBV2 with TRBJ2-7, with a possible D match to TRBD1 (6 bases). V dropped 8 bases and J dropped 2 bases, with 13 bases sitting between them. The CDR3 sequence is 13 residues long. Germline values: CDR1 SNHLY, CDR2 FYNNEI.

This clonotype appeared a single time. The rearrangement links TRBV2 to TRBJ1-5; D not certain. The germline gives CDR1 SNHLY, CDR2 FYNNEI. This CDR3 comprises 17 residues. Trimming stripped 2 bases from V and 3 bases from J, with 17 bases between. In DNA form, the CDR3 reads TGTGCCAGCAGTGAATCCAGGAGGGAATTATACAATCAGCCCCAGCATTTT. Protein sequence: CASSESRRELYNQPQHF.

The J gene is TRBJ2-1, the V gene TRBV12-3 or TRBV12-4; 7 positions match TRBD1. Gene TRBJ2-7 matches the end of the DNA better, so the J call may be wrong. This CDR3 region has 13 residues. The CDR3 is CASSGTGASEQYF. The CDR3, as DNA: TGTGCCAGCAGTGGAACAGGGGCGAGCGAGCAGTACTTC.

A word on this clonotype: At one end, the junction sequence differs from germline, possibly due to a read error. The genes are TRBV7-2 and TRBJ1-5, with D unclear. The germline V gene encodes CDR1 SGHTA and CDR2 FQGNSA. The CDR3 totals 13 residues. CDR3 DNA sequence: TGTGCCAGCAGCTTCCGAAGCAATCAGCCCCGGCATTTT. Its protein product is CASSFRSNQPRHF.

This sequence joins TRBV5-1 and TRBJ1-5, with 7 bases lining up with TRBD1. Germline V gene data show CDR1 as SGHRS and CDR2 as YFSETQ. This CDR3 has 15 amino acids. V shed 0 bases, J shed 3 bases, and the junction held 3 bases outside the gene matches. CDR3 DNA sequence: TGCGCCAGCAGCTTGGACACAGGGGACAATCAGCCCCAGCATTTT. Protein: CASSLDTGDNQPQHF. The full variable domain, its missing parts supplied by reference TRBV5-1 and TRBJ1-5, is KAGVTQTPRYLIKTRGQQVTLSCSPISGHRSVSWYQQTPGQGLQFLFEYFSETQRNKGNFPGRFSGRQFSNSRSEMNVSTLELGDSALYLCASSLDTGDNQPQHFGDGTRLSIL.

V and J are TRBV29-1 and TRBJ2-2, with 7 bases lining up with TRBD2. This CDR3 has 13 residues. Germline-derived CDR1 and CDR2 are SQVTM and ANQGSEA. V lost 3 bases and J lost 6; bases outside the gene matches: 4. CDR3 region: CSVETSSAGELFF. The CDR3 nucleotides read TGCAGCGTTGAGACTAGCTCGGCCGGGGAGCTGTTTTTT.